This entry lists 32 T cell receptor beta chains sequenced from one sample in a study of OX40 agonist ivuxolimab in advanced cancers. Using immunoSEQ multiplex PCR, the repertoire was profiled, and TCRdb retains in-frame clones only, with some absent. The repertoire holds tens of thousands of clones, 81% seen once, with roughly 0.66% in the top ten. Specimen: CD4+ or CD8+ T cells sorted from blood, collected in a trial of the OX40 agonist ivuxolimab. Receptor source: an adult with an advanced solid tumor such as melanoma, head and neck, liver or kidney cancer.

The chain employs TRBV10-2 and TRBJ2-7; a weak D match, TRBD1 (7 bases). The V gene lost 3 bases and the J gene lost 2 bases, with 14 bases spanning the gap. The CDR3 has 15 residues. CDR1 and CDR2 from the germline V gene are WSHSY and SAAADI. The CDR3 here is CASSDPGGGTYEQYF. In DNA, the CDR3 is TGCGCCAGCAGTGACCCAGGGGGAGGAACCTACGAGCAGTACTTC.

The V gene is TRBV5-6, the J gene TRBJ2-7; TRBD1 might be the D (5 bases). CDR1 and CDR2 (germline): SGHDT, YYEEEE. The CDR3 totals 13 residues. Trimming took off 1 base at V and 3 bases at J, with 8 bases between the two ends. The CDR3 protein is CASSLWGLYEQYF. For the CDR3, the DNA is TGTGCCAGCAGCTTGTGGGGCCTCTACGAGCAGTACTTC.

The gene calls are TRBV9 and TRBJ1-1; D not certain. CDR1 is SGDLS, CDR2 YYNGEE, per germline. The CDR3 totals 13 residues. Trimming cost V 0 bases and J 7 bases, with 10 bases left between them. For the CDR3, the DNA is TGTGCCAGCAGCGTAGAAATCCGGGGTGAAGCTTTCTTT. The encoded protein is CASSVEIRGEAFF.

This clone was seen more than once but under ten times. The J gene is TRBJ1-4, the V gene TRBV28; D ambiguous. V lost 5 bases and J lost 10, with 17 bases in between. Germline V gives CDR1 MDHEN, CDR2 SYDVKM. CDR3 length: 14 residues. CDR3 DNA: TGTGCCAGCAGTCCACACCAGGACGTTGCAAAACTGTTTTTT. Translation: CASSPHQDVAKLFF.

V and J are TRBV2 and TRBJ2-6, with TRBD2 as a possible D gene (6 bases). The CDR3 consists of 18 residues. Germline V CDR1 and CDR2: SNHLY, FYNNEI. V was shortened by 6 bases and J by 3 bases, with 21 bases between the two germline ends. The CDR3 DNA sequence: TGTGCCAGCAGGTTTAGGGGACTCCTCCGGAGTGGGGCCAACGTCCTGACTTTC. Protein: CASRFRGLLRSGANVLTF.

V and J are TRBV7-8 and TRBJ1-4; 8 bases map to TRBD1. The trim removed 5 bases at V and 5 bases at J, leaving 7 bases unmatched. Germline values: CDR1 SGHVS, CDR2 FQNEAQ. The CDR3 runs 15 residues. The CDR3 DNA follows: TGTGCCAGCAGCGATAACAGGGGGATAAATGAAAAACTGTTTTTT. Its translation: CASSDNRGINEKLFF.

There are a few counts of this clone. The chain uses TRBV6-5 and TRBJ2-5, with 9 bases that match TRBD1. The CDR3 covers 14 residues. After removal of 1 base from V and 4 bases from J, the junction contained 1 base not matched to a gene. From germline, CDR1 is MNHEY and CDR2 SVGAGI. The CDR3 reads CASSYLGQGETQYF. The CDR3 bases are TGTGCCAGCAGTTACTTGGGACAGGGAGAGACCCAGTACTTC.

On this clone: The sample has other DNA sequences that encode this CDR3 too. CDR3 region: CSATQGVGYTF. The CDR3 DNA reads as TGCAGTGCCACGCAGGGGGTCGGCTACACCTTC. The chain has TRBV20-1 and TRBJ1-2; 7 bases agree with TRBD1. The length of the CDR3 is 11 residues. Germline V gene data show CDR1 as DFQATT and CDR2 as SNEGSKA (reference sequence). J gave up 8 bases and V 6 bases, and 6 bases lay outside the gene matches.

This chain joins TRBV10-2 and TRBJ1-6; D is possibly TRBD1 (5 bases). CDR1 and CDR2 (germline): WSHSY, SAAADI. CDR3 length equals 13 residues. V dropped 6 bases and J dropped 4 bases, with 7 bases sitting between them. The CDR3 nucleotides are TGCGCCAGCAGCGACAGTTATAATTCACCCCTCCACTTT. This encodes CASSDSYNSPLHF.

The genes are TRBV2 and TRBJ2-7; D not certain. With 4 bases removed from V and 6 bases from J, the gap between germline ends came to 19 bases. This CDR3 spans 15 amino acids. The germline gives CDR1 SNHLY, CDR2 FYNNEI. The CDR3 spells CASSAVGANRLEQYF. For the CDR3, the DNA is TGTGCCAGCAGTGCAGTAGGCGCTAATCGACTCGAGCAGTACTTC.

The chain is built from TRBV7-3 and TRBJ2-1; D is unresolved. CDR3 length: 14 residues. The V and J ends lost 1 base and 6 bases respectively, with 10 bases between them. CDR1 and CDR2 (germline): SGHTA, FQGTGA. The CDR3 protein is CASSLNPALNEQFF. The CDR3 DNA follows: TGTGCCAGCAGCTTAAATCCAGCTCTCAATGAGCAGTTCTTC.

The CDR3 coding sequence is TGTGCCAGCAGCGACCGACAGGGAACCTCGGGAGGCTACACCTTC. It codes for CASSDRQGTSGGYTF. This chain uses TRBV11-2 with TRBJ1-2; 7 bases map to TRBD1. V shed 5 bases and J 8 bases; nucleotides not matched to a gene: 14. Germline V gene data show CDR1 as SGHAT and CDR2 as FQNNGV. This CDR3 contains 15 residues.

The chain links TRBV5-1 to TRBJ2-5, with 8 bases matching TRBD2. CDR1 SGHRS and CDR2 YFSETQ come from the germline V gene. V dropped 3 bases and J dropped 1; count of bases not matched to a gene: 2. This CDR3 has 14 amino acids. Here the CDR3 reads CASSSGGLQETQYF. The CDR3 nucleotides read TGCGCCAGCAGCTCGGGGGGGCTCCAAGAGACCCAGTACTTC.

The rearrangement joins TRBV27 to TRBJ2-7; 8 bases align to TRBD1. V lost 2 bases, J lost 4 bases, and 7 bases stayed unmatched. The length of the CDR3 is 15 residues. Germline lookup yields CDR1 MNHEY and CDR2 SMNVEV (reference sequence). Here the CDR3 reads CASSLDTGGWYEQYF. CDR3 in DNA: TGTGCCAGCAGTTTAGATACAGGGGGTTGGTACGAGCAGTACTTC.

V usage is TRBV29-1 and J usage is TRBJ1-2; 11 nucleotides line up with TRBD1. CDR3 length: 13 residues. Germline values: CDR1 SQVTM, CDR2 ANQGSEA. Trimming took 4 bases from V and 5 from J; bases not matched to a gene: 3. Here the CDR3 reads CSVVDRGLYGYTF. The CDR3 DNA reads as TGCAGCGTTGTGGACAGGGGGCTTTATGGCTACACCTTC.

The chain has TRBV27 and TRBJ2-3, with TRBD2 matching over 9 bases. The trim removed 5 bases at V and 2 bases at J, leaving 5 bases unmatched. The CDR3 loop spans 15 amino acids. Per germline, CDR1 MNHEY and CDR2 SMNVEV (reference sequence). The chain's CDR3 is CASSPLAGNTDTQYF. The CDR3, as DNA: TGTGCCAGCAGTCCACTAGCGGGCAACACAGATACGCAGTATTTT.

V gene TRBV7-9 combines with J gene TRBJ2-7; TRBD1 or TRBD2 may be the D gene (5 bases each). V lost 4 bases and J 4 bases, leaving 11 bases between the germline ends. CDR1 SEHNR and CDR2 FQNEAQ come from the germline V gene (reference sequence). This CDR3 is built from 13 residues. This CDR3 is CASSSGRTYEQYF. Written as DNA, the CDR3 is TGTGCCAGCAGCTCGGGACGGACTTACGAGCAGTACTTC.

The genes are TRBV7-8 and TRBJ2-7, with D perhaps matching TRBD2 (5 bases). The CDR3 has 15 residues. The germline V and J ends were trimmed by 5 bases and 4 bases, with 18 bases remaining between them. From germline, CDR1 is SGHVS and CDR2 FQNEAQ. The CDR3: CASSPPGVVAYEQYF. CDR3 in DNA: TGTGCCAGCAGCCCTCCCGGGGTGGTGGCTTACGAGCAGTACTTC.

V and J are TRBV7-2 and TRBJ2-5; D is ambiguous. CDR1 SGHTA and CDR2 FQGNSA come from the germline V gene. The CDR3 is made up of 15 amino acids. Trimming took 1 base from V and 4 from J, leaving 13 bases between them. CDR3 nucleotides: TGTGCCAGCAGCTTAGGGCTAGACCGAGGAGAGACCCAGTACTTC. Translation: CASSLGLDRGETQYF.

This chain links TRBV11-1 with TRBJ1-1; D is undetermined. The CDR3 is 13 amino acids. Between the trimmed V and J ends, which lost 3 bases and 1 base, there was a span of 6 bases. Germline V CDR1 and CDR2: SGHAT, FQDESV (reference sequence). The CDR3 region is CASSFGRNTEAFF. The CDR3 nucleotides read TGTGCCAGCAGCTTCGGCCGGAACACTGAAGCTTTCTTT.

The CDR3 here is CASSVASSGGNEQFF. CDR3 coding DNA: TGTGCCAGCAGCGTAGCCTCTAGCGGGGGCAATGAGCAGTTCTTC. The chain links TRBV9 to TRBJ2-1, with 10 bases aligning to TRBD2. The ends lost 0 bases at V and 6 bases at J; junction bases unmatched: 3. Germline-derived CDR1 and CDR2 are SGDLS and YYNGEE. This CDR3 is 15 amino acids long.

The chain links TRBV12-2 to TRBJ2-2; TRBD2 is the table's D call, not checked against the DNA. TRBV12-2 is an annotated pseudogene. CDR3 length equals 14 residues. The DNA for the CDR3 is TGTGCAAGTCGCTTACATAGCGGGCCCGGGGAGCTGTTTTTT. Translated, it gives CASRLHSGPGELFF.

As concerns this clone: The sample contains more than one DNA sequence encoding this CDR3. The chain links TRBV5-1 to TRBJ2-5; D remains unclear. The germline gives CDR1 SGHRS, CDR2 YFSETQ. The germline V and J ends were trimmed by 4 bases and 3 bases, with 4 bases remaining between them. This CDR3 has 11 amino acids. CDR3 DNA: TGCGCCAGCAGCCTGGAAGAGACCCAGTACTTC. Protein product: CASSLEETQYF.

The chain couples TRBV27 to TRBJ2-1, with 8 bases fitting TRBD2. Germline CDR1 is MNHEY and CDR2 is SMNVEV (reference sequence). The ends lost 6 bases at V and 7 bases at J; junction bases unmatched: 20. The CDR3 is 18 amino acids. The CDR3 is CASSSLLPKRGRLNEQFF. The CDR3 DNA sequence: TGTGCCAGCAGCTCCCTGCTGCCGAAGCGGGGGCGTTTGAATGAGCAGTTCTTC.

The genes are TRBV7-2 and TRBJ1-1; D not certain. V was cut by 4 bases and J by 5 bases, with 11 bases left in between. This CDR3 has 13 amino acids. The germline CDR1 and CDR2 sequences are SGHTA and FQGNSA. The CDR3 DNA reads as TGTGCCAGCAGCTCCAACCGTAGGACTGAAGCTTTCTTT. This sequence encodes CASSSNRRTEAFF.

This clone showed up just once. The J gene is TRBJ2-1, the V gene TRBV5-8, with 9 positions matching TRBD2. The CDR3 has 16 residues. With V trimmed by 7 bases and J by 3 bases, 11 bases remained unmatched. Germline V CDR1 and CDR2: SGHTS, YDEGEE. The CDR3 sequence: CASGLIRGGDYNEQFF. The DNA of the CDR3 is TGTGCCAGCGGATTAATACGCGGGGGGGACTACAATGAGCAGTTCTTC.

The rearrangement joins TRBV19 to TRBJ2-2; 8 nucleotides match TRBD1. The CDR3 is 13 residues long. J was trimmed by 6 bases and V by 4 bases; bases with no gene match: 1. From germline, CDR1 is LNHDA and CDR2 SQIVND (reference sequence). The CDR3 loop reads CASSKTGAGELFF. The CDR3 bases are TGTGCCAGTAGTAAGACAGGGGCCGGGGAGCTGTTTTTT.

This chain uses TRBV18 with TRBJ2-7; D unresolved. Germline V lookup: CDR1 KGHSH, CDR2 LQKENI. The CDR3 is 14 residues long. Trimming removed 2 bases from V and 3 bases from J, with 11 bases in between. As DNA, the CDR3 is TGTGCCAGCTCACCAGCGGCGCCCAGCTACGAGCAGTACTTC. Translating gives CASSPAAPSYEQYF. Based on the CDR3 plus reference TRBV18 and TRBJ2-7, the full variable domain is NAGVMQNPRHLVRRRGQEARLRCSPMKGHSHVYWYRQLPEEGLKFMVYLQKENIIDESGMPKERFSAEFPKEGPSILRIQQVVRGDSAAYFCASSPAAPSYEQYFGPGTRLTVT.

The chain carries TRBV5-4 and TRBJ2-5; D is uncertain. V lost 0 bases and J 1 base, leaving 4 bases between the germline ends. This CDR3 has 13 residues. CDR1 and CDR2 (germline): SGHNT, YYREEE (reference sequence). The CDR3 bases are TGTGCCAGCAGCTTGGGACTCCAAGAGACCCAGTACTTC. Residues: CASSLGLQETQYF.

The chain combines TRBV5-6 with TRBJ2-1; D not certain. The germline V gene encodes CDR1 SGHDT and CDR2 YYEEEE. The V end was cut by 0 bases, the J end by 4 bases, with 11 bases between. This CDR3 is 15 amino acids long. The chain's CDR3 is CASSLDSRFYNEQFF. The CDR3 bases are TGTGCCAGCAGCTTGGACAGTCGGTTTTACAATGAGCAGTTCTTC.

This clone was seen more than once but under ten times. The genes are TRBV10-3 and TRBJ1-1; no firm D call. V was trimmed by 8 bases and J by 1 base, leaving 5 bases between them. Germline CDR1 and CDR2: ENHRY and SYGVKD. This CDR3 contains 11 residues. Written as DNA, the CDR3 is TGTGCCATCTCGGGGAACACTGAAGCTTTCTTT. Protein: CAISGNTEAFF.

V and J are TRBV4-1 and TRBJ2-7, with D maybe TRBD1 (5 bases). V was pared by 9 bases and J by 0 bases, with 15 bases between. The CDR3 has 14 residues. Germline assignment: CDR1 MGHRA and CDR2 YSYEKL. CDR3 coding DNA: TGCGCCAGTAGATCAGGGCTAACCTCCTACGAGCAGTACTTC. Amino acids: CASRSGLTSYEQYF.